Listed below are T cell receptor beta chains from one sample, sequenced in a study of cytomegalovirus exposure and HLA in healthy donors. Libraries were prepared by immunoSEQ multiplex PCR; TCRdb keeps only in-frame clonotypes and omits some of them. The table has over 80,000 clones, approximately 72% seen once; the top ten hold approximately 3%. The sequenced sample was PBMCs. The receptor source for this set is a female donor in good health and CMV-seropositive. The CDR3 runs from the conserved cysteine through the conserved F or W. The D gene is left open where the match is weak. For some rows the clone size is stated as once, few or many, or as a class when expanded; others skip it.

j_call	clone_size	v_call	d_call	cdr3_nt	cdr3_aa
TRBJ2-7	.	TRBV11-2	TRBD1	TGTGCCAGCAGCCTTCCCGGGACAGTAAGGGAGCAGTACTTC	CASSLPGTVREQYF
TRBJ1-1	once	TRBV18	.	TGTGCCAGCTCACCACCGGCGGGGAGGAGAGCCACTGAAGCTTTCTTT	CASSPPAGRRATEAFF
TRBJ1-1	few	TRBV6-5	.	TGTGCCAGCTGCCGATCGCCAGTTGGCACTGAAGCTTTCTTT	CASCRSPVGTEAFF
TRBJ2-7	.	TRBV2	TRBD2	TGTGCCAGCAGGGGGGGACTAGCGGAGAGCTACGAGCAGTACTTC	CASRGGLAESYEQYF
TRBJ1-4	.	TRBV28	.	TGTGCCAGCTATCACAGGGTATTGGAAAAACTGTTTTTT	CASYHRVLEKLFF
TRBJ1-2	.	TRBV6-5	TRBD1	TGTGCCAGCAGCCCCAGGACAGGGAGTGGAAGCGGCTACACCTTC	CASSPRTGSGSGYTF
TRBJ2-1	.	TRBV7-6	TRBD2	TGTGCCAGCAGCCCCAGGACTAGCCGCAATGAGCAGTTCTTC	CASSPRTSRNEQFF
TRBJ1-1	.	TRBV5-8	.	TGTGCCAGCAGGCATGACGCGGACATGAACACTGAAGCTTTCTTT	CASRHDADMNTEAFF
TRBJ2-5	.	TRBV15	TRBD1	TGTGCCACCAGCAGAGCGGGACAGGGAATCGGAGAGACCCAGTACTTC	CATSRAGQGIGETQYF
TRBJ2-5	.	TRBV28	TRBD1	TGTGCCAGCGGGTCGACAGGGTTGGAGGAGACCCAGTACTTC	CASGSTGLEETQYF
TRBJ2-2	.	TRBV7-9	.	TGTGCCAGCAGCCATTCCGGGGTCAGCGGGGAGCTGTTTTTT	CASSHSGVSGELFF
TRBJ1-2	.	TRBV27	.	TGTGCCAGCAGTTTATTGCGGGATAACTATGGCTACACCTTC	CASSLLRDNYGYTF
TRBJ2-7	.	TRBV5-5	TRBD1	TGTGCCAGCAGCTTGGGGGACAGGGGGGTTCGAGCCTACGAGCAGTACTTC	CASSLGDRGVRAYEQYF
TRBJ2-3	once	TRBV9	TRBD2	TGTGCCAGCAGCCCAAGACTAGCGGGGCGCACAGATACGCAGTATTTT	CASSPRLAGRTDTQYF
TRBJ1-4	.	TRBV14	.	TGTGCCAGCAGCCCGGTTCAGGATGAAAAACTGTTTTTT	CASSPVQDEKLFF
TRBJ2-7	.	TRBV28	.	TGTGCCAGCAGTTCACAATCCTACGAGCAGTACTTC	CASSSQSYEQYF
TRBJ2-1	.	TRBV14	.	TGTGCCAGCAGCCAAGATCGGTGGGGCGGTGAGCAGTTCTTC	CASSQDRWGGEQFF
TRBJ2-5	.	TRBV2	.	TGTGCCGGAGGACGGAATCAAGAGACCCAGTACTTC	CAGGRNQETQYF
TRBJ2-3	.	TRBV15	TRBD2	TGTGCCACCAGCCGACTAGCGGGAGCAGATACGCAGTATTTT	CATSRLAGADTQYF
TRBJ1-5	few	TRBV6-6	TRBD1	TGTGCCAGCAGTTACCAGGGGGCACGCAATCAGCCCCAGCATTTT	CASSYQGARNQPQHF
TRBJ1-5	.	TRBV6-5	TRBD1	TGTGCCAGCAGTTACTCGATTGACAGGGGATCTCAGCCCCAGCATTTT	CASSYSIDRGSQPQHF
TRBJ1-5	once	TRBV29-1	.	TGCAGCGGTGCCGGGCCCGAGGGTCAGCCCCAGCATTTT	CSGAGPEGQPQHF
TRBJ2-5	.	TRBV30	TRBD1	TGTGCCTGGACCCGATCAGGGGGTCCCCAAGAGACCCAGTACTTC	CAWTRSGGPQETQYF
TRBJ1-5	.	TRBV5-1	.	TGCGCCAGCAGCGCTAGCGCCGGTAGCAATCAGCCCCAGCATTTT	CASSASAGSNQPQHF
TRBJ1-2	few	TRBV4-3	.	TGCGCCAGCAGCCGGTCAGGGATCGGTGGCTACACCTTC	CASSRSGIGGYTF
TRBJ1-2	.	TRBV6-1	TRBD1	TGTGCCAGCTACAGGGGTGGCTATGGCTACACCTTC	CASYRGGYGYTF
TRBJ2-2	.	TRBV7-6	TRBD1	TGTGCCAGCAGCCCAAGGACAGGGGTCACCGGGGAGCTGTTTTTT	CASSPRTGVTGELFF
TRBJ2-2	.	TRBV5-1	TRBD2	TGCGCCAGCAGCTTAGCGGGGGCGGAAACCGGGGAGCTGTTTTTT	CASSLAGAETGELFF
TRBJ2-1	.	TRBV5-1	.	TGCGCCAGCAGGGAGGACTCCTACAATGAGCAGTTCTTC	CASREDSYNEQFF
TRBJ1-4	.	TRBV30	.	TGTGCCTGGAATCCCGGGAGGGAGAATGAAAAACTGTTTTTT	CAWNPGRENEKLFF